This TCR beta chain came from a study of cytomegalovirus exposure and HLA in healthy donors. Overall study findings and caveats: In all likelihood, a cluster of highly shared sequence variants was a sequencing artifact.

The PCR was carried out with 60 Vbeta primers and 13 Jbeta primers. Produced via immunoSEQ multiplex PCR; TCRdb's table is partial and in-frame only. The data hold 150,000 to 200,000 clones, with 70% to 80% observed a single time. Concerning this clone: Its target is not known.

The sample comprised PBMCs. The clonotype was recovered from a man younger than 30 in good health and CMV-seropositive.

CDR3 residues: CASSARDSNYYEQYF. The CDR3 nucleotides are TGTGCCAGCAGCGCTAGGGACAGCAATTACTACGAGCAGTACTTC. The rearrangement links TRBV14 to TRBJ2-7, with 7 positions matching TRBD1. Germline CDR1 and CDR2: SGHDN and FVKESK. Trimming took 5 bases from V and 3 from J; bases not matched to a gene: 10. The CDR3 length is 15 residues.